Sequencing of this TCR beta chain was carried out in a study of CD8 T cells in Susac syndrome. RNA totalling about 0.45 to 1 ug underwent reverse transcription with random hexamers. With immunoSEQ multiplex PCR, TCR beta CDR3 was amplified across 54 Vbeta and 13 Jbeta. MiXCR, run by TCRdb on the immunoSEQ multiplex PCR reads, gives a single entry per CDR3 protein. The sample consists of 120,000 or so distinct CDR3 sequences, 90% to 95% of them appearing once. CDR1 and CDR2 from the germline V gene are SGHVS and FNYEAQ. CDR3 length: 16 residues. With 0 bases clipped from V and 1 base from J, the junction kept 2 bases outside the gene matches.

The V gene is TRBV7-6, the J gene TRBJ2-1; 8 bases agree with TRBD2. Input material: CD4+ T cells from PBMCs. This TCR was sampled from a human donor in good health. CDR3 amino acids: CASSLASGDSYNEQFF. Written as DNA, the CDR3 is TGTGCCAGCAGCTTAGCTAGCGGGGATTCCTACAATGAGCAGTTCTTC.